The rows below give T cell receptor beta chains drawn from one sample of a study of cytomegalovirus exposure and HLA in healthy donors. The protocol was immunoSEQ multiplex PCR, while the TCRdb copy is restricted to in-frame clones and leaves out a portion. The profile covers 65,000 to 95,000 clones, with roughly 93% appearing a single time and 3% to 4.5% taken by the ten largest. Sequencing was done on a sample of PBMCs. The receptors come from a woman aged 30 to 39 in good health and CMV-seronegative. Both conserved end residues are part of each CDR3. Each record gives: clone size, D gene, V gene, J gene, CDR3 DNA, CDR3 protein. D genes are given only for firm matches. Not every row has a clone size; where given, it reads once, few, many or a size class.

.	.	TRBV9	TRBJ2-7	TGTGCCAGCAGCGTTGGGGGGATACAGAGGTACGAGCAGTACTTC	CASSVGGIQRYEQYF
.	.	TRBV5-1	TRBJ1-1	TGCGCCAGCAGCGACGGACGGACTCACACTGAAGCTTTCTTT	CASSDGRTHTEAFF
.	TRBD1	TRBV28	TRBJ2-6	TGTGCCAGCAGTCAGGGGGCGGTGGCTGGGGCCAACGTCCTGACTTTC	CASSQGAVAGANVLTF
.	TRBD1	TRBV4-1	TRBJ2-7	TGCGCCAGCAGCCAAGAGATCCGACAGGGGACCTACGAGCAGTACTTC	CASSQEIRQGTYEQYF
.	TRBD2	TRBV10-3	TRBJ2-1	TGTGCCCATAAAGGCACTAGCGGGACCCCTACAAATGAGCAGTTCTTC	CAHKGTSGTPTNEQFF
.	.	TRBV11-2	TRBJ2-1	TGTGCCAGCAGCTTAGATCAGTATCATGAGCAGTTCTTC	CASSLDQYHEQFF
.	.	TRBV2	TRBJ2-7	TGTGCCAGCAGCGCAGGACAGCCCGACTACTACGAGCAGTACTTC	CASSAGQPDYYEQYF
.	.	TRBV7-7	TRBJ2-2	TGTGCTAGCAGCTTAGGGGGGCTATCCACCGGGGAGCTGTTTTTT	CASSLGGLSTGELFF
once	TRBD2	TRBV19	TRBJ2-2	TGTGCCAGTAGTCTACTAGCGGTTGGTCGGGAGCTGTTTTTT	CASSLLAVGRELFF
.	TRBD1	TRBV11-3	TRBJ2-7	TGTGCCAGCAGCTCAAGGCACAGGGGCTACGAGCAGTACTTC	CASSSRHRGYEQYF
.	.	TRBV5-1	TRBJ2-3	TGCGCCAGCAGCTTGGCTGTTGGTGAGACAGATACGCAGTATTTT	CASSLAVGETDTQYF
.	.	TRBV7-2	TRBJ2-3	TGTGCCAGCACCGCAGGAGATACGCAGTATTTT	CASTAGDTQYF
once	TRBD1	TRBV28	TRBJ1-2	TGTGCCAGCGGCGCCGGACAGGAAAGAGGTGGCTACACCTTC	CASGAGQERGGYTF
.	.	TRBV2	TRBJ1-3	TGTGCCAGCAGGGCGACTTGGCCGAGCTCTGGAAACACCATATATTTT	CASRATWPSSGNTIYF
.	TRBD1	TRBV5-1	TRBJ2-7	TGCGCCAGCAGCTTGTCAGGGACAGGGAGCTCCTACGAGCAGTACTTC	CASSLSGTGSSYEQYF
.	TRBD1	TRBV28	TRBJ1-1	TGTGCCAGTTCGAAATCGGACAGGGGGAACACTGAAGCTTTCTTT	CASSKSDRGNTEAFF
.	.	TRBV11-2	TRBJ2-7	TGTGCCAGCAGCTTAGATTCCCGACTAGGCTCCTACGAGCAGTACTTC	CASSLDSRLGSYEQYF
.	TRBD1	TRBV6-5	TRBJ1-1	TGTGCCAGCAGTTACTCGTCAGGGGGTTTGAACACTGAAGCTTTCTTT	CASSYSSGGLNTEAFF
.	TRBD1	TRBV27	TRBJ1-1	TGTGCCAGCAGACCCCGACAGGGGACAATGAACACTGAAGCTTTCTTT	CASRPRQGTMNTEAFF
.	.	TRBV7-2	TRBJ1-5	TGTGCCAGCAGCTTAGTGGGGGGGAGCAATCAGCCCCAGCATTTT	CASSLVGGSNQPQHF
.	TRBD1	TRBV28	TRBJ2-5	TGTGCCAGCAGTAATTACAGGGGGGAGACCCAGTACTTC	CASSNYRGETQYF
once	.	TRBV29-1	TRBJ1-3	TGCAGCGCCAACTCTGGAAACACCATATATTTT	CSANSGNTIYF
.	TRBD1	TRBV6-5	TRBJ1-2	TGTGCCAGCAGTTACGGAGGACAGGGGGCGACTGGCTACACCTTC	CASSYGGQGATGYTF
.	.	TRBV9	TRBJ1-1	TGTGCCAGCAGCGTAGAGACAGCGAACACTGAAGCTTTCTTT	CASSVETANTEAFF
.	.	TRBV28	TRBJ1-1	TGTGCCAGCAGCCCTGAGGGTATGAACACTGAAGCTTTCTTT	CASSPEGMNTEAFF
.	.	TRBV19	TRBJ2-4	TGTGCCGTCGGGTACAATTGGGGCTCCAAAAACATTCAGTACTTC	CAVGYNWGSKNIQYF
.	.	TRBV6-1	TRBJ2-7	TGTGCCAGCTACGGTAGCCCAGGGGTAGTGGGCGAGCAGTACTTC	CASYGSPGVVGEQYF
.	TRBD1	TRBV29-1	TRBJ1-2	TGCAGCGTTGAAAATCCAGGGGGCTATGGCTACACCTTC	CSVENPGGYGYTF
.	.	TRBV30	TRBJ1-1	TGTGCCTGGAGTACCTTGGTAATGGGGGCCGGGAAAACTGAAGCTTTCTTT	CAWSTLVMGAGKTEAFF
.	.	TRBV30	TRBJ2-5	TGTGCCTGGAGTCCGCGGGACGGACAAGAGACCCAGTACTTC	CAWSPRDGQETQYF
once	TRBD2	TRBV30	TRBJ2-2	TGTGCCTGGAGGGGACTAGCGTCGAACACCGGGGAGCTGTTTTTT	CAWRGLASNTGELFF
few	TRBD1	TRBV30	TRBJ1-2	TGTGCCTGGAGTGGCTCCGGGACAGGGGAGAATGGCTACACCTTC	CAWSGSGTGENGYTF
once	.	TRBV30	TRBJ2-7	TGTGCCTCGTCACAGGGTCTGGGCGAGCAGTACTTC	CASSQGLGEQYF
once	.	TRBV9	TRBJ2-1	TGTGCCAGCAGTTACTTTCTGGCGGAGGGTGAGCAGTTCTTC	CASSYFLAEGEQFF
.	.	TRBV2	TRBJ1-4	TGTGCCAGCAGCCTTGGGACTGGCCCTAATGAAAAACTGTTTTTT	CASSLGTGPNEKLFF
.	TRBD2	TRBV10-1	TRBJ2-7	TGCGCCAGCAGTGGACCGGGACTAGCGGGAGGGCCCTACGAGCAGTACTTC	CASSGPGLAGGPYEQYF
.	.	TRBV11-2	TRBJ1-1	TGTGCCAGCAGCTTACGGACAGCGGACACTGAAGCTTTCTTT	CASSLRTADTEAFF
.	TRBD2	TRBV30	TRBJ2-3	TGTGCCTGGAGTAAAAGCGGGGGAACAGATACGCAGTATTTT	CAWSKSGGTDTQYF
.	.	TRBV29-1	TRBJ1-2	TGCAGCGTTGAGGAACAGCCTGCTGGCTACACCTTC	CSVEEQPAGYTF
.	TRBD1	TRBV28	TRBJ1-2	TGTGCCAGCAGCGTAACAGGGGAGGTCTATGGCTACACCTTC	CASSVTGEVYGYTF
.	.	TRBV28	TRBJ1-1	TGTGCCAGCAGCTCCCATCTCGTTCAGAGGGCTTTCTTT	CASSSHLVQRAFF
.	TRBD1	TRBV27	TRBJ2-2	TGTGCCAGCAGGACAGGGGGTTCGGGCACCGGGGAGCTGTTTTTT	CASRTGGSGTGELFF
once	.	TRBV21-1	TRBJ1-5	TGTGCCAGCATTTCGGAGGATCAGCCCCAGCATTTT	CASISEDQPQHF
.	TRBD1	TRBV5-1	TRBJ2-1	TGCGCCAGCAGCTTTGGGACAGGGCTTCTCTGGGCGAATGAGCAGTTCTTC	CASSFGTGLLWANEQFF
.	.	TRBV6-5	TRBJ1-2	TGTGCCAGCAGTTACACTGTGGACTATGGCTACACCTTC	CASSYTVDYGYTF
.	TRBD1	TRBV27	TRBJ2-5	TGTGCCGTCCCCGACAGGGGGCCGGCGGAGACCCAGTACTTC	CAVPDRGPAETQYF
.	.	TRBV11-3	TRBJ2-7	TGTGCCAGCAGCTTATCGAGCGACCACGAGCAGTACTTC	CASSLSSDHEQYF
.	.	TRBV7-2	TRBJ1-1	TGTGCCAGCAGCTTAGCGCTGGGGGGCACTGAAGCTTTCTTT	CASSLALGGTEAFF
.	TRBD2	TRBV4-3	TRBJ2-7	TGCGCCAGCAGCCAAGAGGGGGCTAGCGGGTACTCTCACGAGCAGTACTTC	CASSQEGASGYSHEQYF